This T cell receptor beta chain stems from a study of CD8+CD57+ T cells in acquired aplastic anemia. Study information: Yields of DNA that came from sorted CD4+ and CD8+ cells averaged roughly 3.3 ug. Study-wide results and limits: Patients and healthy controls showed no significant CD8+ Simpson's diversity difference.

The CDR3 sequence is 18 residues long. Germline CDR1 is SGDLS and CDR2 is YYNGEE. V dropped 7 bases and J dropped 4; count of bases not matched to a gene: 13. Genomic DNA templated the TCR beta VDJ and CDR3 profiling. MiXCR, applied by TCRdb to the reads, yields one record per CDR3 protein. The table has around 290,000 distinct CDR3 sequences, 45% to 65% seen once; the top ten hold around 1.3%. In the case of this clonotype: No antigen is known for it.

Selection for sequencing was limited to patients who had shown CD8+CD57+ cell expansion by flow cytometry. The chain carries TRBV9 and TRBJ2-3, with 15 bases aligning to TRBD2. What was sequenced was sorted CD4+, CD8+, or CD8+CD57+ T cells (not recorded which) from PBMCs. The TCR originated in a human donor with aplastic anemia. CDR3 bases: TGTGCCAGCTCACCACCGGGACTAGCGGGGGGAGTGGCAGATACGCAGTATTTT. It codes for CASSPPGLAGGVADTQYF.